Following are 32 T cell receptor beta chains from one sample sequenced in a study of T cell changes during pregnancy in multiple sclerosis. Generated by immunoSEQ multiplex PCR, the TCRdb table keeps only in-frame clones and is missing some. The sample contains about 47,000 clones, around 91% of which appear only once. Source: CD8+ T cells from peripheral blood mononuclear cells, taken in the second trimester of pregnancy. These TCRs come from a female donor with multiple sclerosis, enrolled in a pregnancy study.

The chain is built from TRBV7-9 and TRBJ1-4, with D possibly matching TRBD1 (6 bases). Trimming stripped 4 bases from V and 7 bases from J, with 13 bases between. There are 14 residues in the CDR3. Germline lookup yields CDR1 SEHNR and CDR2 FQNEAQ (reference sequence). As DNA, the CDR3 is TGTGCCAGCAGCTCGATCGAGGACAGTGAAAAACTGTTTTTT. This gives the protein CASSSIEDSEKLFF.

CDR3 amino acids: CASSDGADNYEQYF. DNA of the CDR3: TGTGCCAGCAGTGATGGGGCAGATAACTACGAGCAGTACTTC. The rearrangement links TRBV2 to TRBJ2-7; possibly TRBD1 for D (5 bases). The CDR3 contains 14 residues. Trimming removed 3 bases from V and 3 bases from J, with 12 bases in between. Germline V gene data show CDR1 as SNHLY and CDR2 as FYNNEI.

The genes are TRBV18 and TRBJ2-7; D possibly corresponds to TRBD2 (5 bases). Trimming cost V 2 bases and J 2 bases, with 10 bases left between them. CDR1 and CDR2 (germline): KGHSH, LQKENI. The length of the CDR3 is 14 residues. The CDR3 is CASSPDGLAYEQYF. As DNA, the CDR3 is TGTGCCAGCTCACCAGATGGACTCGCCTACGAGCAGTACTTC.

The J gene is TRBJ1-1, the V gene TRBV5-6, with a possible D match to TRBD1 (5 bases). The CDR3 contains 12 residues. CDR1 and CDR2 from the germline V gene are SGHDT and YYEEEE. V lost 6 bases and J 5 bases, leaving 11 bases between the germline ends. The CDR3 region is CASTGEETEAFF. DNA for the CDR3: TGTGCCAGCACGGGGGAGGAGACTGAAGCTTTCTTT.

The chain links TRBV2 to TRBJ1-5; D is undetermined. This CDR3 spans 12 amino acids. The germline CDR1 and CDR2 sequences are SNHLY and FYNNEI. The V end lost 7 bases, the J end lost 5 bases, and 9 bases lay between the germline ends. The CDR3 region is CASTGGDQPQHF. The DNA of the CDR3 is TGTGCCAGCACGGGAGGTGATCAGCCCCAGCATTTT. Using reference TRBV2 and TRBJ1-5 for the parts outside the CDR3, the full variable domain is EPEVTQTPSHQVTQMGQEVILRCVPISNHLYFYWYRQILGQKVEFLVSFYNNEISEKSEIFDDQFSVERPDGSNFTLKIRSTKLEDSAMYFCASTGGDQPQHFGDGTRLSIL.

The rearrangement uses TRBV27 and TRBJ1-2, with D perhaps TRBD1 (5 bases). The CDR3 sequence is 14 residues long. Germline V lookup: CDR1 MNHEY, CDR2 SMNVEV (reference sequence). V was clipped by 6 bases and J by 1 base, with 12 bases between them. DNA of the CDR3: TGTGCCAGCAGAATCTTACAGGTTAACTATGGCTACACCTTC. Its protein is CASRILQVNYGYTF.

The chain carries TRBV9 and TRBJ2-7; D perhaps matches TRBD1 (6 bases). The V end was cut by 1 base, the J end by 4 bases, with 9 bases between. This CDR3 spans 13 amino acids. CDR1 and CDR2 from the germline V gene are SGDLS and YYNGEE. The CDR3 DNA reads as TGTGCCAGCAGCGTAAACCAGGGGTACGAGCAGTACTTC. Protein: CASSVNQGYEQYF.

The chain combines TRBV7-6 with TRBJ1-1; no clear D gene. Per germline, CDR1 SGHVS and CDR2 FNYEAQ. The CDR3 covers 15 residues. Trimming left V 3 bases short and J 4 bases short, with 15 bases between. The CDR3 here is CASSFAGPEATEAFF. CDR3 DNA sequence: TGTGCCAGCAGCTTTGCGGGCCCCGAGGCCACTGAAGCTTTCTTT.

This chain uses TRBV7-9 with TRBJ1-1; possible D gene TRBD1, 5 bases. The V gene lost 1 base and the J gene lost 9 bases, with 12 bases spanning the gap. The CDR3 extends over 13 amino acids. The germline CDR1 and CDR2 sequences are SEHNR and FQNEAQ (reference sequence). The CDR3 reads CASSLDPTAQAFF. The CDR3 nucleotides are TGTGCCAGCAGCTTAGATCCGACAGCGCAAGCTTTCTTT.

This rearrangement joins TRBV19 to TRBJ1-1; D gene ambiguous. The CDR3 extends over 12 amino acids. Between the trimmed V and J ends, which lost 7 bases and 2 bases, there was a span of 8 bases. Germline-derived CDR1 and CDR2 are LNHDA and SQIVND (reference sequence). The CDR3 DNA reads TGTGCCAGTACCGAGACAAACACTGAAGCTTTCTTT. Amino acids: CASTETNTEAFF.

The rearrangement links TRBV11-1 to TRBJ2-7; maybe TRBD2 (5 bases). Trimming pared 2 bases from V and 2 bases from J, leaving 13 bases between. The CDR3 runs 15 residues. Germline V gene lookup returns CDR1 SGHAT and CDR2 FQDESV (reference sequence). The CDR3 spells CASSLSHGLAYEQYF. The CDR3 region has the DNA TGTGCCAGCAGCTTATCTCACGGACTCGCCTACGAGCAGTACTTC.

The genes are TRBV7-6 and TRBJ2-1; 7 bases align to TRBD2. The V segment lost 6 bases and the J segment 5 bases; nucleotides outside the gene matches: 10. The CDR3 is 15 residues long. From germline, CDR1 is SGHVS and CDR2 FNYEAQ. DNA for the CDR3: TGTGCCAGCAGACTTCTAGCGGAGGCCAACAATGAGCAGTTCTTC. This codes for CASRLLAEANNEQFF.

The chain recombines TRBV11-2 with TRBJ2-2, with D possibly matching TRBD2 (5 bases). This CDR3 comprises 12 residues. Trimming took 3 bases from V and 8 from J, leaving 7 bases between them. The germline gives CDR1 SGHAT, CDR2 FQNNGV. The CDR3 region has the DNA TGTGCCAGCAGCTTTGGAGGAGGGGAGCTGTTTTTT. This encodes CASSFGGGELFF. Filled out from reference TRBV11-2 and TRBJ2-2, the complete variable domain reads EAGVAQSPRYKIIEKRQSVAFWCNPISGHATLYWYQQILGQGPKLLIQFQNNGVVDDSQLPKDRFSAERLKGVDSTLKIQPAKLEDSAVYLCASSFGGGELFFGEGSRLTVL.

The chain joins TRBV6-1 to TRBJ2-1; TRBD2 aligns across 8 bases. This CDR3 is 16 amino acids long. Germline V gene lookup returns CDR1 MNHNS and CDR2 SASEGT. V trimming: 3 bases; J trimming: 5 bases; junction bases outside the gene matches: 9. The CDR3, as DNA: TGTGCCAGCAGTGATTCGGGGGGGCTAGGCGACAATGAGCAGTTCTTC. It specifies CASSDSGGLGDNEQFF.

The rearrangement joins TRBV28 to TRBJ1-1, with a weak D call TRBD1 (5 bases). The germline V gene has CDR1 MDHEN and CDR2 SYDVKM. The V end was cut by 5 bases, the J end by 5 bases, with 18 bases between. This CDR3 contains 15 residues. CDR3 DNA: TGTGCCAGCAGTCTTAGGTTACAGGTGGGAACTGAAGCTTTCTTT. Its translation: CASSLRLQVGTEAFF.

This clone was recorded only once. The chain recombines TRBV10-2 with TRBJ2-7; D might be TRBD1 (6 bases). The V gene lost 6 bases and the J gene lost 4 bases, with 10 bases spanning the gap. Germline V gene sequence: CDR1 WSHSY, CDR2 SAAADI. The CDR3 is made up of 12 amino acids. CDR3 coding DNA: TGCGCCAGCAGCCCCGACAGGTACGAGCAGTACTTC. Translation gives CASSPDRYEQYF.

The V call is TRBV28, the J call TRBJ1-2, with D hard to call. The CDR3 is made up of 14 amino acids. CDR1 and CDR2 (germline): MDHEN, SYDVKM. V gave up 5 bases and J gave up 3 bases, with 13 bases separating them. For the CDR3, the DNA is TGTGCCAGCAGTCCCACGGGGTTAGACTATGGCTACACCTTC. Amino acid sequence: CASSPTGLDYGYTF.

This clone was observed a handful of times. The CDR3 DNA reads as TGTGCCAGCAGTAACCCGGGACAGGGAGTTTATCAGCCCCAGCATTTT. Amino acids: CASSNPGQGVYQPQHF. V gene TRBV6-7 combines with J gene TRBJ1-5; 9 nucleotides agree with TRBD1. TRBV6-7 is labeled an ORF, and its function is uncertain. The CDR3 is 16 residues long. J lost 5 bases, V lost 5 bases, and 10 bases had no gene match.

The V call is TRBV5-6, the J call TRBJ1-2; 9 bases map to TRBD1. There are 14 residues in the CDR3. Trimming took 4 bases from V and 8 from J; bases not matched to a gene: 9. CDR1 and CDR2 from the germline V gene are SGHDT and YYEEEE. The CDR3 here is CASSVHRGLEGYTF. CDR3 DNA sequence: TGTGCCAGCAGCGTACACAGGGGGCTGGAGGGCTACACCTTC.

This sequence joins TRBV5-1 and TRBJ1-2; 7 nucleotides agree with TRBD1. The CDR3 has 15 residues. The junction had 8 bases not matched to a gene; V was cut back by 0 bases and J by 6 bases. Germline V CDR1 and CDR2: SGHRS, YFSETQ. CDR3 sequence reads: CASSLDRGTVNGYTF. CDR3 nucleotide sequence: TGCGCCAGCAGCTTGGATCGAGGGACAGTAAATGGCTACACCTTC. Filled out from reference TRBV5-1 and TRBJ1-2, the complete variable domain reads KAGVTQTPRYLIKTRGQQVTLSCSPISGHRSVSWYQQTPGQGLQFLFEYFSETQRNKGNFPGRFSGRQFSNSRSEMNVSTLELGDSALYLCASSLDRGTVNGYTFGSGTRLTVV.

This chain joins TRBV27 and TRBJ1-5; tentative D call: TRBD1 (6 bases). The CDR3 runs 18 residues. V was clipped by 7 bases and J by 2 bases, with 24 bases between them. Germline V gene lookup returns CDR1 MNHEY and CDR2 SMNVEV (reference sequence). The CDR3 sequence: CASTPGGAGGLGNQPQHF. CDR3 coding DNA: TGTGCCAGCACCCCGGGGGGGGCGGGGGGGCTTGGCAATCAGCCCCAGCATTTT.

In this sample, this clone turned up once. This sequence joins TRBV10-1 and TRBJ2-3; 7 bases fit TRBD2. The germline V gene encodes CDR1 WNHNN and CDR2 SYGVQD (reference sequence). The CDR3 runs to 16 residues. Trimming at V came to 4 bases and at J to 2 bases, leaving 9 bases not matched to a gene. The CDR3 protein is CASSVSPSGDTDTQYF. CDR3 bases: TGCGCCAGCAGTGTGAGCCCCAGCGGGGACACAGATACGCAGTATTTT.

The V call is TRBV4-1, the J call TRBJ2-2; D remains unclear. Germline assignment: CDR1 MGHRA and CDR2 YSYEKL. Trimming removed 4 bases from V and 7 bases from J, with 10 bases in between. The CDR3 totals 13 residues. CDR3 DNA: TGCGCCAGCAGCCCATACTTTGGCGGGGAGCTGTTTTTT. As protein: CASSPYFGGELFF.

The J gene is TRBJ2-1, the V gene TRBV27, with D possibly TRBD2 on 6 matching bases. The V and J ends lost 3 bases and 10 bases respectively, with 13 bases between them. The CDR3 is 13 residues long. CDR1 MNHEY and CDR2 SMNVEV come from the germline V gene (reference sequence). Here the CDR3 reads CASSFKVAEEQFF. For the CDR3, the DNA is TGTGCCAGCAGTTTCAAGGTAGCGGAAGAGCAGTTCTTC.

V usage is TRBV7-9 and J usage is TRBJ2-7, with TRBD2 matching 13 bases. Trimming at V came to 8 bases and at J to 6 bases, leaving 7 bases not matched to a gene. The V gene's germline CDR1 is SEHNR and CDR2 FQNEAQ (reference sequence). This CDR3 has 14 amino acids. CDR3 sequence (DNA): TGTGCCAGCGCGCCCGGGACTAGCGGGGTCGAGCAGTACTTC. Encoded protein: CASAPGTSGVEQYF. The full variable domain, in which reference TRBV7-9 and TRBJ2-7 provide the parts outside the CDR3, is DTGVSQNPRHKITKRGQNVTFRCDPISEHNRLYWYRQTLGQGPEFLTYFQNEAQLEKSRLLSDRFSAERPKGSFSTLEIQRTEQGDSAMYLCASAPGTSGVEQYFGPGTRLTVT.

The chain is built from TRBV10-3 and TRBJ1-2; TRBD1 matches at 8 bases. J lost 0 bases, V lost 6 bases, and 6 bases had no gene match. From germline, CDR1 is ENHRY and CDR2 SYGVKD. CDR3 length equals 15 residues. The CDR3 region has the DNA TGTGCCATCAGGGAGACGGGACAGGCTAACTATGGCTACACCTTC. Amino acid sequence: CAIRETGQANYGYTF.

In DNA, the CDR3 is TGTGCCACCAGCGGAGGACAGACAACAGATACGCAGTATTTT. It codes for CATSGGQTTDTQYF. The V gene is TRBV15, the J gene TRBJ2-3, with D perhaps TRBD1 (6 bases). The CDR3 consists of 14 residues. Between the trimmed V and J ends, which lost 5 bases and 3 bases, there was a span of 12 bases. Germline CDR1 LNHNV, CDR2 YYDKDF (reference sequence).

The chain joins TRBV7-8 to TRBJ1-2, with 8 bases matching TRBD1. J lost 4 bases, V lost 5 bases, and 9 bases had no gene match. Germline lookup yields CDR1 SGHVS and CDR2 FQNEAQ. This CDR3 comprises 15 residues. As DNA, the CDR3 is TGTGCCAGCAGCGACCGGGGACAGGAACCCTATGGCTACACCTTC. This gives the protein CASSDRGQEPYGYTF. Based on the CDR3 plus reference TRBV7-8 and TRBJ1-2, the full variable domain is GAGVSQSPRYKVAKRGQDVALRCDPISGHVSLFWYQQALGQGPEFLTYFQNEAQLDKSGLPSDRFFAERPEGSVSTLKIQRTQQEDSAVYLCASSDRGQEPYGYTFGSGTRLTVV.

The chain recombines TRBV6-5 with TRBJ1-1; TRBD1 agrees at 7 bases. In germline, CDR1 is MNHEY, CDR2 SVGAGI. The junction had 6 bases not matched to a gene; V was cut back by 5 bases and J by 0 bases. The CDR3 is 15 residues long. CDR3 residues: CASSTRQGLNTEAFF. The CDR3, as DNA: TGTGCCAGCAGTACCCGACAGGGCTTGAACACTGAAGCTTTCTTT.

The chain is built from TRBV30 and TRBJ1-1, with 7 bases aligning to TRBD1. With V trimmed by 2 bases and J by 4 bases, 4 bases remained unmatched. Germline loops: CDR1 GTSNPN, CDR2 SVGIG (reference sequence). This CDR3 has 13 amino acids. The CDR3 spells CAWSSGGGTEAFF. DNA of the CDR3: TGTGCCTGGAGTTCAGGGGGTGGCACTGAAGCTTTCTTT.

The chain carries TRBV2 and TRBJ2-5; D remains ambiguous. CDR3 size: 13 residues. The ends were cut back, 2 bases at V and 4 bases at J, with 8 bases in the middle. Germline V gene lookup returns CDR1 SNHLY and CDR2 FYNNEI. CDR3 amino acids: CASSEMSGETQYF. The CDR3 coding sequence is TGTGCCAGCAGTGAAATGTCCGGAGAGACCCAGTACTTC.

V usage is TRBV29-1 and J usage is TRBJ1-3, with D possibly matching TRBD1 (6 bases). Germline V CDR1 and CDR2: SQVTM, ANQGSEA. V gave up 4 bases and J gave up 2 bases, with 9 bases separating them. The CDR3 consists of 13 residues. CDR3 in DNA: TGCAGCGTTGTAACAGGGCCTGGAAACACCATATATTTT. As protein: CSVVTGPGNTIYF.